Included here is one T cell receptor beta chain sequence, with context. Its antigen is unidentified. This sample was taken from a study of CD8 T cells in Susac syndrome. The RNA, about 0.45 to 1 ug, was put through reverse transcription using random hexamers. In TCRdb, the immunoSEQ multiplex PCR reads were re-called with MiXCR into one record per CDR3 protein. The sample has more than 100,000 distinct CDR3 sequences; about 94% are singletons. The sequenced target, TCR beta, came from blood CD8+ and CD4+ T cells. The V gene end was trimmed by 4 bases and the J gene end by 8 bases; junction bases not matched to a gene: 6. Germline V gene sequence: CDR1 SGDLS, CDR2 YYNGEE. This CDR3 comprises 14 residues. Study results and limitations: The number of individuals included in the study's TCR sequencing and HLA analysis was acknowledged as relatively small.

This receptor was taken from a human donor with Susac syndrome. The genes are TRBV9 and TRBJ2-1; 10 bases line up with TRBD2. The specimen sequenced was CD8+ T cells from PBMCs. The CDR3 protein is CASSISGGAHEQFF. The CDR3 DNA is TGTGCCAGCAGCATAAGCGGGGGGGCCCATGAGCAGTTCTTC.